This TCR beta chain was recovered during a study of blood T cell repertoires in COVID-19. Clones were sequenced by immunoSEQ multiplex PCR, and TCRdb holds only the in-frame ones, with some missing. The sample consists of some 370,000 clones, around 90% of them appearing once. Germline-derived CDR1 and CDR2 are LNHDA and SQIVND (reference sequence). This CDR3 contains 14 residues. The trim removed 4 bases at V and 1 base at J, leaving 2 bases unmatched. Sequences were obtained from peripheral blood. The sequence was collected from a young man with active or convalescent COVID-19. V usage is TRBV19 and J usage is TRBJ2-7, with TRBD2 matching 9 bases. The CDR3 spells CASSKLAGSYEQYF. The CDR3 DNA follows: TGTGCCAGTAGTAAGCTAGCGGGATCCTACGAGCAGTACTTC. The complete variable domain, with remaining parts taken from reference TRBV19 and TRBJ2-7, reads DGGITQSPKYLFRKEGQNVTLSCEQNLNHDAMYWYRQDPGQGLRLIYYSQIVNDFQKGDIAEGYSVSREKKESFPLTVTSAQKNPTAFYLCASSKLAGSYEQYFGPGTRLTVT.